A selection of T cell receptor beta chains follows, all from one sample in a study of molecular identifiers for immune sequencing clone quantification. MiXCR, run by TCRdb on the PCR reads, gives a single entry per CDR3 protein. Here the sample spans about 640,000 distinct CDR3 sequences, 20% being singletons. Material: naive CD8+ T cells from blood, with Jurkat cell RNA spiked in. All receptors derive from a human donor in good health. Some libraries in this study had Jurkat cell RNA spiked in. Each CDR3 is given with its conserved first and last residue. D genes are given only for firm matches. Size is omitted from some rows. Given values are once, few, many or a class for expanded clones.

TRBD2 | TRBJ2-1 | TRBV4-3 | many | TGCGCCAGCAGCCTGGGGACTAGCGGATACTACAATGAGCAGTTCTTC | CASSLGTSGYYNEQFF
TRBD1 | TRBJ2-4 | TRBV30 | many | TGTGCCTGGAATCAAGGGGGCGACATTCAGTACTTC | CAWNQGGDIQYF
TRBD1 | TRBJ2-7 | TRBV12-5 | many | TGTGCTAGTGGTTTGGGGGACAGCTACGAGCAGTACTTC | CASGLGDSYEQYF
- | TRBJ2-7 | TRBV27 | - | TGTGCCAGTTCAGGGGGGGCCTTCTACGAGCAGTACTTC | CASSGGAFYEQYF
TRBD1 | TRBJ1-5 | TRBV28 | - | TGTGCCAGCACCGAGACAGGGGCCAATCAGCCCCAGCATTTT | CASTETGANQPQHF
- | TRBJ2-3 | TRBV20-1 | - | TGCAGTGCTAGCCAGGGCACAGGTACGCAGTATTTT | CSASQGTGTQYF
TRBD1 | TRBJ1-5 | TRBV28 | many | TGTGCCAGCAGGGACAGGGAGTATCAGCCCCAGCATTTT | CASRDREYQPQHF
- | TRBJ1-3 | TRBV4-3 | - | TGCGCCAGCAGCCAAGTATTAAGGAGACAGTCCTACTCTGGAAACACCATACATTTT | CASSQVLRRQSYSGNTIHF
TRBD2 | TRBJ2-5 | TRBV25-1 | - | TGTGCCGGCAGTGAATGGCTAGCGGGAGGGCAAGAGACCCAGTACTTC | CAGSEWLAGGQETQYF
- | TRBJ1-3 | TRBV27 | many | TGTGCCAGCGACAGACAGGTCCACTCTGGAAACACCATATATTTT | CASDRQVHSGNTIYF